These T cell receptor beta chains were read from a single sample in a study of blood T cell repertoires in COVID-19. The data were produced by immunoSEQ multiplex PCR, yet TCRdb's version contains in-frame clones alone and is incomplete. The repertoire holds roughly 87,000 clones, with approximately 82% as singletons. Sequencing input: peripheral blood. The receptors stem from a woman in her seventies with acute or convalescent COVID-19. Each CDR3 is given with its conserved first and last residue. D genes are given only for firm matches. A clone size is listed for some rows: how often the clone was seen (once, few, many), or a class if it is expanded.

v_gene: TRBV6-6
d_gene: TRBD1
abundance: -
j_gene: TRBJ1-5
CDR3aa: CASSSGQIGSQPQHF
CDR3nt: TGTGCCAGCAGCTCGGGACAGATCGGTTCTCAGCCCCAGCATTTT

v_gene: TRBV9
d_gene: TRBD2
abundance: -
j_gene: TRBJ2-1
CDR3aa: CASSQTSGGNNEQFF
CDR3nt: TGTGCCAGCAGCCAAACCTCGGGAGGCAACAATGAGCAGTTCTTC

v_gene: TRBV7-9
d_gene: -
abundance: -
j_gene: TRBJ2-3
CDR3aa: CASSFGGPGDTQYF
CDR3nt: TGTGCCAGCAGCTTCGGGGGGCCGGGGGATACGCAGTATTTT

v_gene: TRBV29-1
d_gene: -
abundance: -
j_gene: TRBJ1-2
CDR3aa: CSVVRGRGEYGYTF
CDR3nt: TGCAGCGTTGTCAGGGGTAGAGGTGAATATGGCTACACCTTC

v_gene: TRBV6-5
d_gene: TRBD1
abundance: few
j_gene: TRBJ1-6
CDR3aa: CASSFDRGTLHF
CDR3nt: TGTGCCAGCAGTTTTGACAGGGGAACCCTCCACTTT

v_gene: TRBV24-1
d_gene: TRBD1
abundance: -
j_gene: TRBJ1-1
CDR3aa: CATSETGTGTEAFF
CDR3nt: TGTGCCACCAGTGAGACAGGGACGGGGACTGAAGCTTTCTTT

v_gene: TRBV27
d_gene: -
abundance: -
j_gene: TRBJ1-1
CDR3aa: CASSSPVNTEAFF
CDR3nt: TGTGCCAGCAGTTCCCCTGTGAACACTGAAGCTTTCTTT

v_gene: TRBV3-1/TRBV3-2
d_gene: -
abundance: -
j_gene: TRBJ1-2
CDR3aa: CASSQRYGYTF
CDR3nt: TGTGCCAGCAGCCAGCGTTATGGCTACACCTTC

v_gene: TRBV9
d_gene: -
abundance: -
j_gene: TRBJ1-1
CDR3aa: CASSGGGTEAFF
CDR3nt: TGTGCCAGCAGCGGAGGGGGTACTGAAGCTTTCTTT

v_gene: TRBV5-1
d_gene: TRBD1
abundance: -
j_gene: TRBJ2-7
CDR3aa: CASSRTGSYEQYF
CDR3nt: TGCGCCAGCAGTAGGACAGGCTCCTACGAGCAGTACTTC

v_gene: TRBV19
d_gene: TRBD1
abundance: -
j_gene: TRBJ1-1
CDR3aa: CASSIRGTGNEAFF
CDR3nt: TGTGCCAGTAGTATCCGAGGGACAGGCAACGAAGCTTTCTTT

v_gene: TRBV10-2
d_gene: TRBD1
abundance: -
j_gene: TRBJ1-1
CDR3aa: CASSEPGQGVNTEAFF
CDR3nt: TGCGCCAGCAGTGAGCCGGGACAGGGGGTGAACACTGAAGCTTTCTTT

v_gene: TRBV5-1
d_gene: TRBD1
abundance: -
j_gene: TRBJ2-2
CDR3aa: CASSSDRGLYTGELFF
CDR3nt: TGCGCCAGCAGCTCGGACAGGGGGTTGTACACCGGGGAGCTGTTTTTT

v_gene: TRBV23-1
d_gene: -
abundance: -
j_gene: TRBJ1-5
CDR3aa: CASSQSGAKFQPQHF
CDR3nt: TGCGCCAGCAGTCAATCAGGGGCAAAATTTCAGCCCCAGCATTTT

v_gene: TRBV7-9
d_gene: -
abundance: -
j_gene: TRBJ1-4
CDR3aa: CASSLMRPNEKLFF
CDR3nt: TGTGCCAGCAGCTTGATGCGGCCTAATGAAAAACTGTTTTTT

v_gene: TRBV5-4
d_gene: -
abundance: -
j_gene: TRBJ1-1
CDR3aa: CASGDPRGWNTEAFF
CDR3nt: TGTGCCAGCGGCGACCCGAGGGGGTGGAACACTGAAGCTTTCTTT

v_gene: TRBV5-1
d_gene: -
abundance: -
j_gene: TRBJ2-2
CDR3aa: CASSLGSVNTGELFF
CDR3nt: TGCGCCAGCAGCTTGGGAAGCGTGAACACCGGGGAGCTGTTTTTT

v_gene: TRBV2
d_gene: -
abundance: -
j_gene: TRBJ1-3
CDR3aa: CASSEPRAGNTIYF
CDR3nt: TGTGCCAGCAGTGAACCCAGGGCGGGAAACACCATATATTTT

v_gene: TRBV10-2
d_gene: -
abundance: few
j_gene: TRBJ1-6
CDR3aa: CASSESRTYLSPLHF
CDR3nt: TGCGCCAGCAGTGAGTCGAGGACTTACCTTTCACCCCTCCACTTT

v_gene: TRBV5-1
d_gene: -
abundance: few
j_gene: TRBJ1-3
CDR3aa: CASSRQVGNTIYF
CDR3nt: TGCGCCAGCAGCAGACAGGTTGGAAACACCATATATTTT

v_gene: TRBV2
d_gene: TRBD2
abundance: few
j_gene: TRBJ2-1
CDR3aa: CASSEFRGGQFF
CDR3nt: TGTGCCAGCAGTGAATTTCGCGGGGGGCAGTTCTTC

v_gene: TRBV7-9
d_gene: TRBD1
abundance: -
j_gene: TRBJ1-2
CDR3aa: CASSSGQPHNNYGYTF
CDR3nt: TGTGCCAGCAGCTCGGGACAGCCGCATAACAACTATGGCTACACCTTC

v_gene: TRBV4-1
d_gene: TRBD1
abundance: -
j_gene: TRBJ1-4
CDR3aa: CASSQGQGAAWANEKLFF
CDR3nt: TGCGCCAGCAGCCAAGGACAGGGCGCTGCGTGGGCTAATGAAAAACTGTTTTTT

v_gene: TRBV7-9
d_gene: TRBD1
abundance: once
j_gene: TRBJ1-1
CDR3aa: CASRLTGPSTEAFF
CDR3nt: TGTGCCAGCAGACTGACAGGGCCCAGCACTGAAGCTTTCTTT

v_gene: TRBV6-1
d_gene: -
abundance: -
j_gene: TRBJ2-7
CDR3aa: CASSDRENGYEQYF
CDR3nt: TGTGCCAGCAGTGACCGAGAAAACGGGTACGAGCAGTACTTC

v_gene: TRBV5-4
d_gene: -
abundance: -
j_gene: TRBJ1-3
CDR3aa: CASSEGSGNTIYF
CDR3nt: TGTGCCAGCAGCGAGGGATCAGGAAACACCATATATTTT

v_gene: TRBV7-8
d_gene: -
abundance: -
j_gene: TRBJ2-1
CDR3aa: CASSLKHDNEQFF
CDR3nt: TGTGCCAGCAGCTTAAAACACGACAATGAGCAGTTCTTC

v_gene: TRBV6-6
d_gene: -
abundance: -
j_gene: TRBJ1-1
CDR3aa: CASSPMDSQNTEAFF
CDR3nt: TGTGCCAGCAGCCCCATGGACAGCCAGAACACTGAAGCTTTCTTT

v_gene: TRBV25-1
d_gene: TRBD2
abundance: few
j_gene: TRBJ2-1
CDR3aa: CASSDPGGSEAQFF
CDR3nt: TGTGCCAGCAGTGATCCCGGGGGGTCGGAGGCGCAGTTCTTC

v_gene: TRBV9
d_gene: -
abundance: -
j_gene: TRBJ1-1
CDR3aa: CASSVVPGLGTEAFF
CDR3nt: TGTGCCAGCAGCGTAGTCCCAGGGTTAGGCACTGAAGCTTTCTTT

v_gene: TRBV7-3
d_gene: TRBD1
abundance: once
j_gene: TRBJ2-3
CDR3aa: CASSLGDRTDTQYF
CDR3nt: TGTGCCAGCAGCTTAGGGGACAGAACAGATACGCAGTATTTT

v_gene: TRBV3-1/TRBV3-2
d_gene: TRBD1
abundance: -
j_gene: TRBJ1-2
CDR3aa: CASSPLDRGWDGYTF
CDR3nt: TGTGCCAGCAGTCCTCTCGACAGGGGCTGGGATGGCTACACCTTC

v_gene: TRBV5-8
d_gene: -
abundance: -
j_gene: TRBJ1-3
CDR3aa: CASSFNSGNTIYF
CDR3nt: TGTGCCAGCAGCTTCAACTCTGGAAACACCATATATTTT

v_gene: TRBV6-5
d_gene: -
abundance: -
j_gene: TRBJ2-1
CDR3aa: CASSYSSDNEQFF
CDR3nt: TGTGCCAGCAGTTACTCTTCCGACAATGAGCAGTTCTTC

v_gene: TRBV19
d_gene: -
abundance: -
j_gene: TRBJ1-1
CDR3aa: CATTGVNTEAFF
CDR3nt: TGTGCCACTACTGGTGTGAACACTGAAGCTTTCTTT

v_gene: TRBV5-4
d_gene: -
abundance: once
j_gene: TRBJ1-1
CDR3aa: CASSQDRNTEAFF
CDR3nt: TGTGCCAGCAGCCAGGACAGGAACACTGAAGCTTTCTTT

v_gene: TRBV7-9
d_gene: -
abundance: -
j_gene: TRBJ1-5
CDR3aa: CASSFSGADSNQPQHF
CDR3nt: TGTGCCAGCAGCTTCAGCGGGGCAGATAGCAATCAGCCCCAGCATTTT

v_gene: TRBV11-3
d_gene: TRBD1
abundance: -
j_gene: TRBJ1-1
CDR3aa: CASSSGQGNTEAFF
CDR3nt: TGTGCCAGCAGCTCCGGACAGGGGAACACTGAAGCTTTCTTT

v_gene: TRBV28
d_gene: -
abundance: -
j_gene: TRBJ1-1
CDR3aa: CASSSRASAFF
CDR3nt: TGTGCCAGCAGCTCGAGGGCGTCAGCTTTCTTT

v_gene: TRBV7-9
d_gene: -
abundance: -
j_gene: TRBJ2-6
CDR3aa: CASSYPPEGANVLTF
CDR3nt: TGTGCCAGCAGTTACCCTCCTGAGGGGGCCAACGTCCTGACTTTC

v_gene: TRBV10-3
d_gene: TRBD1
abundance: once
j_gene: TRBJ1-5
CDR3aa: CAISRTGRFNQPQHF
CDR3nt: TGTGCCATCAGCAGGACAGGGCGATTCAATCAGCCCCAGCATTTT

v_gene: TRBV10-3
d_gene: -
abundance: -
j_gene: TRBJ1-2
CDR3aa: CAISSGTYGYTF
CDR3nt: TGTGCCATCAGTTCCGGGACTTATGGCTACACCTTC

v_gene: TRBV12-3/TRBV12-4
d_gene: TRBD1
abundance: -
j_gene: TRBJ1-1
CDR3aa: CASRPGQYTEAFF
CDR3nt: TGTGCCAGCAGACCGGGACAGTACACTGAAGCTTTCTTT

v_gene: TRBV27
d_gene: -
abundance: -
j_gene: TRBJ1-6
CDR3aa: CASSLFRGEGQTLHF
CDR3nt: TGTGCCAGCAGTTTATTCCGGGGGGAAGGTCAAACCCTCCACTTT

v_gene: TRBV15
d_gene: TRBD1
abundance: -
j_gene: TRBJ1-1
CDR3aa: CAVQEGARNTEAFF
CDR3nt: TGTGCCGTACAGGAGGGGGCAAGGAACACTGAAGCTTTCTTT

v_gene: TRBV11-3
d_gene: -
abundance: -
j_gene: TRBJ2-7
CDR3aa: CASSIRTSLSYEQYF
CDR3nt: TGTGCCAGCAGTATTAGGACAAGTCTCTCCTACGAGCAGTACTTC

v_gene: TRBV4-1
d_gene: -
abundance: few
j_gene: TRBJ2-2
CDR3aa: CASSKGRPRTNTGELFF
CDR3nt: TGCGCCAGCAGCAAGGGTCGTCCTAGGACAAACACCGGGGAGCTGTTTTTT

v_gene: TRBV5-5
d_gene: TRBD1
abundance: -
j_gene: TRBJ1-3
CDR3aa: CASSSTGASGNTIYF
CDR3nt: TGTGCCAGCAGCTCCACAGGGGCCTCTGGAAACACCATATATTTT

v_gene: TRBV5-1
d_gene: -
abundance: -
j_gene: TRBJ2-3
CDR3aa: CASSLAGPNTDTQYF
CDR3nt: TGCGCCAGCAGCTTGGCAGGCCCCAACACAGATACGCAGTATTTT

v_gene: TRBV12-3/TRBV12-4
d_gene: -
abundance: -
j_gene: TRBJ1-1
CDR3aa: CASGSVDTEAFF
CDR3nt: TGTGCCAGCGGGAGTGTAGACACTGAAGCTTTCTTT

v_gene: TRBV3-1/TRBV3-2
d_gene: TRBD2
abundance: -
j_gene: TRBJ2-3
CDR3aa: CASSQAGGGGTQYF
CDR3nt: TGTGCCAGCAGCCAAGCGGGAGGGGGAGGTACGCAGTATTTT

v_gene: TRBV7-8
d_gene: -
abundance: -
j_gene: TRBJ1-2
CDR3aa: CASSPPDTSVYGYTF
CDR3nt: TGTGCCAGCAGCCCCCCGGACACCTCGGTCTATGGCTACACCTTC

v_gene: TRBV7-9
d_gene: -
abundance: -
j_gene: TRBJ1-1
CDR3aa: CASSLALNTEAFF
CDR3nt: TGTGCCAGCAGCTTAGCTCTAAACACTGAAGCTTTCTTT

v_gene: TRBV11-2
d_gene: -
abundance: -
j_gene: TRBJ1-1
CDR3aa: CASSFPIRGAFF
CDR3nt: TGTGCCAGCAGCTTTCCGATCCGGGGAGCTTTCTTT

v_gene: TRBV6-6
d_gene: -
abundance: -
j_gene: TRBJ2-5
CDR3aa: CASSYSGARQETQYF
CDR3nt: TGTGCCAGCAGTTACTCGGGCGCCCGCCAAGAGACCCAGTACTTC

v_gene: TRBV28
d_gene: -
abundance: -
j_gene: TRBJ1-1
CDR3aa: CASSLSSGFTEAFF
CDR3nt: TGTGCCAGCAGTTTATCCTCCGGGTTCACTGAAGCTTTCTTT

v_gene: TRBV7-8
d_gene: -
abundance: -
j_gene: TRBJ2-2
CDR3aa: CASSLGLEAGELFF
CDR3nt: TGTGCCAGCAGCTTAGGGCTGGAGGCCGGGGAGCTGTTTTTT

v_gene: TRBV4-1
d_gene: -
abundance: once
j_gene: TRBJ1-2
CDR3aa: CASSQTEKDGYTF
CDR3nt: TGCGCCAGCAGCCAGACAGAGAAAGATGGCTACACCTTC

v_gene: TRBV3-1/TRBV3-2
d_gene: -
abundance: -
j_gene: TRBJ1-1
CDR3aa: CASSQDLGGLNTEAFF
CDR3nt: TGTGCCAGCAGCCAAGATCTAGGGGGACTGAACACTGAAGCTTTCTTT

v_gene: TRBV6-2/TRBV6-3
d_gene: TRBD2
abundance: once
j_gene: TRBJ2-7
CDR3aa: CASSYVSGGSYEQYF
CDR3nt: TGTGCCAGCAGTTACGTTAGCGGGGGTTCCTACGAGCAGTACTTC